This TCR beta chain was captured in a study of Graves' ophthalmopathy and Graves' hyperthyroidism. Many counts were recorded for this clonotype. Deletions cut 3 bases from V and 6 bases from J, with 17 bases between. Germline V gene data show CDR1 as MNHEY and CDR2 as SVGAGI. CDR3 length equals 15 residues. Each donor who had ophthalmopathy showed moderate-to-severe activity, a CAS of ≥3, a NOSPECS of ≥4, and a duration under 3 months. RNA transcripts yielded amplified TCR beta CDR3 regions. The authors performed first-round RT-PCR with HTBI primers and then a second-round multiplex PCR. Each CDR3 protein gets one entry after TCRdb re-called the multiplex PCR reads with MiXCR. This sample has 360,000 or so distinct CDR3 sequences, with 15% to 20% found just once.

This chain links TRBV6-5 with TRBJ1-1; D is unresolved. The source of this sequence is a woman aged 18 to 35 with Graves' ophthalmopathy. Material: peripheral blood. For the CDR3, the DNA is TGTGCCAGCAGTTATTCCCGCCTCCTAGTCTCTGAAGCTTTCTTT. Residues: CASSYSRLLVSEAFF.